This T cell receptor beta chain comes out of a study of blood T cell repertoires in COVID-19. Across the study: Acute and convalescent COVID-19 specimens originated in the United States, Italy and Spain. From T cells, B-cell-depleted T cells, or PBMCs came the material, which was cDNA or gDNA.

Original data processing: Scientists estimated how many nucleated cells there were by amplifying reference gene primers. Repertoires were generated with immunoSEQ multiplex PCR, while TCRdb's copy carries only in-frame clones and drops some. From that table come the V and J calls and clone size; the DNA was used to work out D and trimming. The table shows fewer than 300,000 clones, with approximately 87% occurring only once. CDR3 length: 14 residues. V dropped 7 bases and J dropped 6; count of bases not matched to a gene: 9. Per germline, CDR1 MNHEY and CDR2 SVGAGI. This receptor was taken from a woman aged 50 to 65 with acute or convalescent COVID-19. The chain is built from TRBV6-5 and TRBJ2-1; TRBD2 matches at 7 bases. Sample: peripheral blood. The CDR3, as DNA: TGTGCCAGCATCGTAAGCGGGGACGGCAATGAGCAGTTCTTC. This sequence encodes CASIVSGDGNEQFF.